This TCR beta chain was obtained from a study of shared clonotypes between healthy human individuals. Notes on this clone: Its cognate antigen is unknown.

Study outcomes and limitations: Some clonotypes were shared by all four sorted-subset donors, while others were not shared. The non-shared ones had lower generation probabilities than the shared ones.

This CDR3 is built from 13 residues. V dropped 5 bases and J dropped 7; count of bases not matched to a gene: 4. Germline loops: CDR1 MNHNY, CDR2 SVGAGI (reference sequence). Assay execution proceeded at the deep level. Sorted-subset replicate PCR reactions were performed with about 200 ng DNA, corresponding to some 32,000 T cell genomes. Data came from immunoSEQ multiplex PCR; TCRdb stores just in-frame clones and leaves some out. This sample has some 2 million clones, with 85% to 95% found just once. All donors were Caucasian adults living in Nashville, Tennessee. The sequencing input was naive CD4+ T cells sorted from blood. Subset given: CD45RA+ positively selected. This chain uses TRBV6-6 with TRBJ2-2, with 7 nucleotides matching TRBD2. This TCR was recovered from a man aged 18 to 30 in good health. CDR3 coding DNA: TGTGCCAGCAGTGGGGGGGGAAACGGGGAGCTGTTTTTT. Its protein product is CASSGGGNGELFF.